This entry lists 4 T cell receptor beta chains sequenced from one sample in a study of shared clonotypes between healthy human individuals. Using immunoSEQ multiplex PCR, the repertoire was profiled, and TCRdb retains in-frame clones only, with some absent. The table lists some 2,500,000 clones, more than 85% of them singletons, with about 0.34% in the top ten. The sample taken for sequencing was naive CD4+ T cells from PBMCs. Documented subset: CD45RA+ positively selected. The source of these receptors is a man aged 18 to 30 in good health. Some clones in this sample may be carry-over from other donors' samples.

The V gene is TRBV7-2, the J gene TRBJ1-5; D perhaps matches TRBD1 (5 bases). Deletions cut 3 bases from V and 2 bases from J, with 17 bases between. CDR3 length equals 17 residues. CDR1 is SGHTA, CDR2 FQGNSA, per germline. CDR3 residues: CASSLGLTNFGNQPQHF. CDR3 DNA: TGTGCCAGCAGCTTGGGACTGACGAATTTTGGCAATCAGCCCCAGCATTTT.

This chain links TRBV5-1 with TRBJ2-5; D may be TRBD2 (6 bases). Matching the DNA end better, TRBJ2-7 makes the J call doubtful. The CDR3 loop spans 15 amino acids. The germline gives CDR1 SGHRS, CDR2 YFSETQ. The CDR3 DNA sequence: TGCGCCAGCAGCGCCGATCAGGGAGGATCCTACGAGCAGTACTTC. Its translation is CASSADQGGSYEQYF.

V usage is TRBV6-1 and J usage is TRBJ1-2; D call uncertain. Deletions cut 2 bases from V and 8 bases from J, with 15 bases between. This CDR3 has 14 amino acids. Germline CDR1 MNHNS, CDR2 SASEGT. The CDR3 here is CASSEWALNQGYTF. The CDR3 DNA sequence: TGTGCCAGCAGTGAATGGGCCCTCAACCAGGGCTACACCTTC.

About this clone: Other nucleotide sequences from this sample produce the same CDR3. V gene TRBV4-3 combines with J gene TRBJ2-7; the D is unclear. CDR3 length equals 14 residues. Germline-derived CDR1 and CDR2 are LGHNA and YSLEER. V was clipped by 1 base and J by 0 bases, with 7 bases between them. The chain's CDR3 is CASSQVRHSYEQYF. CDR3 in DNA: TGCGCCAGCAGCCAAGTCCGACACTCCTACGAGCAGTACTTC.